These T cell receptor beta chains were read from a single sample in a study of T cells in Graves' hyperthyroidism and ophthalmopathy. TCRdb re-called the multiplex PCR reads with MiXCR, one entry per CDR3 protein. This sample has fewer than 400,000 distinct CDR3 sequences, with around 14% found just once. Sequencing was carried out using blood. These receptor sequences come from a woman under 30 with Graves' hyperthyroidism that later progressed to Graves' ophthalmopathy. The CDR3 runs from the conserved cysteine through the conserved F or W. Each record gives: D gene, V gene, clone size, J gene, CDR3 protein, CDR3 DNA. A D gene is named only where the DNA matches it firmly. A clone size is listed for some rows: how often the clone was seen (once, few, many), or a class if it is expanded.

.,TRBV4-2,.,TRBJ2-3,CASSQEFGAGGDTQYF,TGTGCCAGCAGCCAAGAATTCGGGGCCGGGGGAGATACGCAGTATTTT
TRBD2,TRBV20-1,many,TRBJ2-7,CSASTLGTSGKYEQYF,TGCAGTGCCTCAACCCTTGGGACTAGCGGGAAGTACGAGCAGTACTTC
.,TRBV12-3/TRBV12-4,.,TRBJ2-2,CASSSGGELFF,TGTGCCAGCAGCAGCGGCGGGGAGCTGTTTTTT
.,TRBV7-9,many,TRBJ2-3,CASSPVGSVGTDTQYF,TGTGCCAGCAGCCCCGTGGGGTCGGTCGGCACAGATACGCAGTATTTT
.,TRBV28,many,TRBJ2-1,CASSGDSSSYNEQFF,TGTGCCAGCAGTGGCGACAGTAGCTCCTACAATGAGCAGTTCTTC
.,TRBV11-2,many,TRBJ1-5,CASSFNGVDQPQHF,TGTGCCAGCAGCTTTAATGGTGTTGATCAGCCCCAGCATTTT
.,TRBV27,few,TRBJ2-7,CASSSSGSYEQYF,TGTGCCAGCAGTTCCTCCGGGTCCTACGAGCAGTACTTC
TRBD2,TRBV9,few,TRBJ2-1,CASSVEGLAGGNNEQFF,TGTGCCAGCAGCGTAGAGGGACTAGCGGGAGGGAACAATGAGCAGTTCTTC
.,TRBV4-2,.,TRBJ2-7,CASSQELGALGEQYF,TGTGCCAGCAGCCAAGAACTTGGGGCCCTGGGGGAGCAGTACTTC
.,TRBV6-1,.,TRBJ1-6,CASSRDWSSYNSPLHF,TGTGCCAGCAGCAGGGACTGGAGCTCCTATAATTCACCCCTCCACTTT
TRBD1,TRBV27,few,TRBJ2-5,CASSLSGTGEGTQYF,TGTGCCAGCAGTTTATCTGGGACAGGGGAAGGGACCCAGTACTTC
TRBD1,TRBV27,.,TRBJ1-2,CASSWGTGGAIFQGYTF,TGTGCCAGCAGTTGGGGGACAGGGGGCGCGATATTTCAGGGCTACACCTTC
TRBD1,TRBV20-1,few,TRBJ2-2,CSGRQGARTGELFF,TGCAGTGGTCGACAGGGGGCCCGGACCGGGGAGCTGTTTTTT
.,TRBV13,.,TRBJ1-1,CASSPAGGPEAFF,TGTGCCAGCAGCCCGGCGGGGGGTCCTGAAGCTTTCTTT
.,TRBV30,many,TRBJ2-7,CAWSVGGITHEQYF,TGTGCCTGGAGTGTCGGCGGGATTACGCACGAGCAGTACTTC
.,TRBV2,many,TRBJ2-7,CASMRTAVSYEQYF,TGTGCCAGCATGAGGACCGCCGTCTCCTACGAGCAGTACTTC
TRBD2,TRBV15,few,TRBJ2-3,CATSRDPGTSEAGLSTDTQYF,TGTGCCACCAGCAGAGACCCCGGGACTTCTGAAGCGGGACTGAGCACAGATACGCAGTATTTT
.,TRBV20-1,many,TRBJ2-3,CSAPEVERGTDTQYF,TGCAGTGCACCTGAGGTTGAGCGGGGCACAGATACGCAGTATTTT
TRBD1,TRBV4-2,.,TRBJ2-3,CASSQDGTGGADTQYF,TGTGCCAGCAGCCAAGATGGGACAGGGGGGGCAGATACGCAGTATTTT
.,TRBV6-1,.,TRBJ2-7,CASSEGQGGSEQYF,TGTGCCAGCAGTGAGGGTCAGGGGGGATCCGAGCAGTACTTC
.,TRBV6-1,many,TRBJ2-1,CASSENMGGSPYNEQFF,TGTGCCAGCAGTGAAAATATGGGAGGCTCCCCCTACAATGAGCAGTTCTTC
.,TRBV5-1,many,TRBJ2-3,CASKLMAGPGTDTQYF,TGCGCCAGCAAACTGATGGCGGGACCGGGGACAGATACGCAGTATTTT
TRBD2,TRBV11-2,many,TRBJ2-7,CASSLAPGGRMYEQYF,TGTGCCAGCAGCTTAGCCCCTGGCGGGAGAATGTACGAGCAGTACTTC
TRBD2,TRBV7-9,many,TRBJ2-5,CASSYGLAGPQETQYF,TGTGCCAGCAGCTACGGACTAGCGGGGCCCCAAGAGACCCAGTACTTC
.,TRBV6-1,many,TRBJ2-7,CASTGEQGSDYEQYF,TGTGCCAGCACGGGCGAGCAGGGTAGCGACTACGAGCAGTACTTC
TRBD1,TRBV7-9,many,TRBJ2-7,CASSPFTGVYEQYF,TGTGCCAGCAGTCCATTCACAGGGGTCTACGAGCAGTACTTC
TRBD2,TRBV5-5,.,TRBJ2-1,CASSGGTRLPSSYNEQFF,TGTGCCAGCAGCGGGGGGACTAGATTACCTAGCTCCTACAATGAGCAGTTCTTC
.,TRBV14,.,TRBJ2-7,CASSQVGPADRRYEQYF,TGTGCCAGCAGCCAAGTGGGACCTGCCGATAGGAGATACGAGCAGTACTTC
.,TRBV7-9,many,TRBJ2-7,CASSLGGAYYEQYF,TGTGCCAGCAGCTTAGGAGGGGCCTACTACGAGCAGTACTTC
TRBD2,TRBV20-1,many,TRBJ2-1,CSARDGVAGLNEQFF,TGCAGTGCTAGAGATGGGGTAGCGGGGCTCAATGAGCAGTTCTTC
.,TRBV18,many,TRBJ1-2,CASSPQDNYGYTF,TGTGCCAGCTCACCACAGGACAACTATGGCTACACCTTC
.,TRBV20-1,many,TRBJ2-7,CSAGSRAGQMAEQYF,TGCAGTGCTGGATCCAGGGCTGGACAAATGGCCGAGCAGTACTTC
TRBD1,TRBV7-9,few,TRBJ1-2,CASSQGQGRTYGYTF,TGTGCCAGCAGCCAAGGACAGGGGCGAACCTATGGCTACACCTTC
TRBD2,TRBV12-3/TRBV12-4,many,TRBJ2-1,CASIWTSGKSGSEQFF,TGTGCCAGCATTTGGACTAGCGGGAAATCAGGGAGTGAGCAGTTCTTC
.,TRBV5-1,few,TRBJ2-5,CASSLESVIQETQYF,TGCGCCAGCAGCTTGGAGTCGGTTATCCAAGAGACCCAGTACTTC
.,TRBV6-1,few,TRBJ2-7,CASSYITGAGGEQYF,TGTGCCAGCAGTTACATCACCGGGGCCGGAGGCGAGCAGTACTTC
.,TRBV29-1,few,TRBJ1-2,CSVDDRPGGYTF,TGCAGCGTCGACGACAGGCCAGGGGGCTACACCTTC
TRBD1,TRBV5-1,few,TRBJ1-3,CASGPVTGGADTIYF,TGCGCCAGCGGCCCCGTAACAGGGGGCGCGGACACCATATATTTT
.,TRBV19,.,TRBJ2-1,CASSIDGDDEQFF,TGTGCCAGTAGTATAGACGGGGACGATGAGCAGTTCTTC
.,TRBV15,many,TRBJ2-1,CATSRDYADNEQFF,TGTGCCACCAGCAGAGACTATGCGGACAATGAGCAGTTCTTC
.,TRBV13,.,TRBJ2-1,CASSRRTLSYNEQFF,TGTGCCAGCAGCCGACGGACACTCTCCTACAATGAGCAGTTCTTC
TRBD1,TRBV12-3/TRBV12-4,many,TRBJ1-1,CASSGQGGLNTEAFF,TGTGCCAGCAGTGGACAGGGGGGCCTGAACACTGAAGCTTTCTTT
TRBD2,TRBV2,.,TRBJ2-3,CASRTSGKDTQYF,TGTGCCAGCCGGACTAGCGGGAAAGATACGCAGTATTTT
.,TRBV13,.,TRBJ1-6,CASSYYQGPLHF,TGTGCCAGCAGTTACTATCAGGGGCCCCTCCACTTT
TRBD1,TRBV7-6,.,TRBJ2-1,CASSTGTGLYNEQFF,TGTGCCAGCAGCACCGGGACAGGACTTTACAATGAGCAGTTCTTC
.,TRBV9,few,TRBJ2-7,CASSASNPKAEQYF,TGTGCCAGCAGCGCCAGCAACCCAAAGGCCGAGCAGTACTTC
TRBD2,TRBV6-5,.,TRBJ2-3,CASSSGTSGRAPTQYF,TGTGCCAGCAGTTCCGGGACTAGCGGGAGGGCGCCTACGCAGTATTTT
.,TRBV20-1,many,TRBJ2-5,CSARRTAGETQYF,TGCAGTGCTAGAAGGACGGCTGGCGAGACCCAGTACTTC
TRBD2,TRBV5-1,few,TRBJ2-7,CASSQTLAGLYEQYF,TGCGCCAGCAGCCAGACCCTAGCGGGATTATACGAGCAGTACTTC
TRBD2,TRBV7-2,.,TRBJ2-3,CASSSYSGRAADTQYF,TGTGCCAGCAGCTCCTATAGCGGGAGGGCGGCGGATACGCAGTATTTT
TRBD1,TRBV2,many,TRBJ1-5,CASRAHRGGFEQPQHF,TGTGCCAGCAGAGCTCACAGGGGGGGTTTCGAACAGCCCCAGCATTTT
.,TRBV6-2/TRBV6-3,.,TRBJ2-3,CASSYPLGKTDTQYF,TGTGCCAGCAGTTACCCCCTCGGTAAAACAGATACGCAGTATTTT
.,TRBV3-1,many,TRBJ2-2,CASSRLGGELFF,TGTGCCAGCAGCCGGTTGGGCGGGGAGCTGTTTTTT
TRBD1,TRBV2,many,TRBJ2-1,CASSDRGRAEFF,TGTGCCAGCAGTGACAGGGGGCGCGCAGAGTTCTTC
TRBD2,TRBV29-1,few,TRBJ2-1,CSVESGISYNEQFF,TGCAGCGTCGAGAGCGGGATCTCCTACAATGAGCAGTTCTTC